These T cell receptor beta chains were read from a single sample in a study of PD-1 blockade in classical Hodgkin lymphoma. Profiled with immunoSEQ multiplex PCR; TCRdb holds only in-frame clones, not every one. The data show approximately 45,000 clones, roughly 65% seen once. The sample here was peripheral blood mononuclear cells (PBMCs), taken before the fourth cycle of nivolumab. These TCRs come from a human donor with classical Hodgkin lymphoma. The CDR3 runs from the conserved cysteine through the conserved F or W. Each record gives: V gene, D gene, J gene, clone size, CDR3 DNA, CDR3 protein. The D gene is left open where the match is weak. Clone size is not always given. Where it is, it says once, few, many or a class for expanded clones.

>TRBV27|NA|TRBJ1-1|NA
TGTGCCAGCAGTAAGGAGGCACTCACTGAAGCTTTCTTT
CASSKEALTEAFF
>TRBV28|TRBD2|TRBJ2-1|NA
TGTGCCAGCAGCCCTAGGGGGAGCGGGAGCCGATACAATGAGCAGTTCTTC
CASSPRGSGSRYNEQFF
>TRBV29-1|TRBD1|TRBJ1-2|few
TGCAGCGTGGAAATAGGGACAGGGGGCTATGGCTACACCTTC
CSVEIGTGGYGYTF
>TRBV10-3|NA|TRBJ2-7|NA
TGTGCCATCAGTGAGGGGAGGCTTAACTACGAGCAGTACTTC
CAISEGRLNYEQYF
>TRBV7-2|NA|TRBJ2-2|NA
TGTGCCAGCAGCTTATTCGGGACAAGAGCCACCGGGGAGCTGTTTTTT
CASSLFGTRATGELFF
>TRBV27|NA|TRBJ1-5|many
TGTGCCAGCGGGGGTGGAATTTACAATCAGCCCCAGCATTTT
CASGGGIYNQPQHF
>TRBV6-1|NA|TRBJ1-6|few
TGTGCCAGCACGGGGAGCTCCTATAATTCACCCCTCCACTTT
CASTGSSYNSPLHF
>TRBV9|NA|TRBJ2-3|NA
TGTGCCAGCAGCCCCGTCCCGAACAGGGTTTCTAGCACAGATACGCAGTATTTT
CASSPVPNRVSSTDTQYF
>TRBV25-1|NA|TRBJ2-2|NA
TGTGCCAGCACTGGACTTTCCGGGGAGCTGTTTTTT
CASTGLSGELFF
>TRBV6-6|TRBD1|TRBJ2-2|NA
TGTGCCAGCAGTTACTCAGGGGGCGCATACGGGGAGCTGTTTTTT
CASSYSGGAYGELFF
>TRBV28|NA|TRBJ1-5|NA
TGTGCCAGCAGACCGGACATACAATGGGATCAGCCCCAGCATTTT
CASRPDIQWDQPQHF
>TRBV7-3|TRBD2|TRBJ2-3|NA
TGTGCCAGCAGCTTATCCATGACTAGCGGGATCACAGATACGCAGTATTTT
CASSLSMTSGITDTQYF
>TRBV5-1|TRBD1|TRBJ2-3|once
TGCGCCAGCAGCTTGCACAGCGACAGGGCCTCGGGAGATACGCAGTATTTT
CASSLHSDRASGDTQYF
>TRBV10-3|NA|TRBJ2-7|few
TGTGCCATCAGTGCTGGGCAGGGCGTCGACGAGCAGTACTTC
CAISAGQGVDEQYF
>TRBV10-3|NA|TRBJ1-5|NA
TGTGCCATCAGTCCCACTGAAAATAGCAATCAGCCCCAGCATTTT
CAISPTENSNQPQHF
>TRBV18|TRBD1|TRBJ2-7|NA
TGTGCCAGCTCCCGTGGACAGGGGAGCTCCTACGAGCAGTACTTC
CASSRGQGSSYEQYF
>TRBV18|NA|TRBJ1-1|NA
TGTGCCAGCTCACCACCTCAGGGTATTGCTGAAGCTTTCTTT
CASSPPQGIAEAFF
>TRBV10-3|NA|TRBJ2-7|once
TGTGCCATCAGGGACTCGAGGGCCACCTACGAGCAGTACTTC
CAIRDSRATYEQYF
>TRBV28|TRBD1|TRBJ1-2|NA
TGTGCCAGCAGTTCTTATGGGGACAGGGGGGCCGCCTATGGCTACACCTTC
CASSSYGDRGAAYGYTF
>TRBV18|TRBD2|TRBJ2-7|few
TGTGCCAGCTCACCCACTAGCGGGGTGACTTACGAGCAGTACTTC
CASSPTSGVTYEQYF
>TRBV9|NA|TRBJ1-6|NA
TGTGCCAGCAGCGTAGATGGGGGCGCCACCTATAATTCACCCCTCCACTTT
CASSVDGGATYNSPLHF
>TRBV6-4|NA|TRBJ2-7|NA
TGTGCCAGCAGTGAAGTCGAGGCAGAGCCGTACTTC
CASSEVEAEPYF
>TRBV7-3|NA|TRBJ1-1|NA
TGTGCCAGCAGCTTAAGCGACGCAAACACTGAAGCTTTCTTT
CASSLSDANTEAFF
>TRBV5-1|NA|TRBJ1-2|NA
TGCGCCAGCAGCTTACACCCTAACTATGGCTACACCTTC
CASSLHPNYGYTF
>TRBV7-2|NA|TRBJ2-7|NA
TGTGCCAGCAGCTTAGCGGGGCAGGCCCTTCTCGGCGAGCAGTACTTC
CASSLAGQALLGEQYF
>TRBV30|NA|TRBJ2-7|NA
TGTGCCTGGAGTACAGGCTCCTACGAGCAGTACTTC
CAWSTGSYEQYF
>TRBV7-3|NA|TRBJ1-5|NA
TGTGCCAGCAGCTTCGACAGGCAGCCCCAGCATTTT
CASSFDRQPQHF
>TRBV18|NA|TRBJ2-5|NA
TGTGCCAGCTCACCAGGGGTGTGGGAGACCCAGTACTTC
CASSPGVWETQYF
>TRBV6-1|TRBD1|TRBJ2-3|few
TGTGCCAGCAGTACCCGGACAGGCAGCACAGATACGCAGTATTTT
CASSTRTGSTDTQYF
>TRBV28|NA|TRBJ2-7|NA
TGTGCCAGCAGTTCCGACCTCGGCGCCTACGAGCAGTACTTC
CASSSDLGAYEQYF
>TRBV11-1|NA|TRBJ2-2|few
TGTGCCAGCGGGCCTAGGGGGGTTAAGAGCACCGGGGAGCTGTTTTTT
CASGPRGVKSTGELFF
>TRBV7-6|TRBD2|TRBJ2-2|few
TGTGCCAGCAGCCGGACTAGCGGCGAAACCGGGGAGCTGTTTTTT
CASSRTSGETGELFF
>TRBV19|NA|TRBJ2-7|few
TGTGCCAGTATGCCCCTAACCGGGACGGACGCATACGAGCAGTACTTC
CASMPLTGTDAYEQYF
>TRBV4-2|NA|TRBJ2-1|NA
TGTGCCAGCAGGGGGGGTGAGCAGTTCTTC
CASRGGEQFF
>TRBV11-2|NA|TRBJ1-1|NA
TGTGCCAGCAGCTTAGGCCAGGGCACTGAAGCTTTCTTT
CASSLGQGTEAFF
>TRBV27|NA|TRBJ1-2|NA
TGTGCCAGCTCAAAGGAGGCTAACTATGGCTACACCTTC
CASSKEANYGYTF
>TRBV28|NA|TRBJ1-1|few
TGTGCCAGCAGTTCCAGTCAGAAACGTAGCACTGAAGCTTTCTTT
CASSSSQKRSTEAFF
>TRBV5-6|TRBD1|TRBJ1-5|NA
TGTGCCAGCAGCCTGGGACAGAGTAATCAGCCCCAGCATTTT
CASSLGQSNQPQHF
>TRBV28|TRBD2|TRBJ2-3|NA
TGTGCCAGCGCGGTTTCCGGGACTAGCGGGGGGGCCGGTGGAGATACGCAGTATTTT
CASAVSGTSGGAGGDTQYF
>TRBV11-2|TRBD1|TRBJ1-1|NA
TGTGCCAGCAGCTTACGGGGACAGGGAGTAGGCACTGAAGCTTTCTTT
CASSLRGQGVGTEAFF
>TRBV6-5|NA|TRBJ2-3|NA
TGTGCCAGCAGAAGATCCGACCGCACAGATACGCAGTATTTT
CASRRSDRTDTQYF
>TRBV6-5|NA|TRBJ1-2|NA
TGTGCCAGCAGGTCTCAGGTCGAACCTAACTATGGCTACACCTTC
CASRSQVEPNYGYTF
>TRBV19|NA|TRBJ1-5|NA
TGTGCCAGTAGTACAGGGAGAGGTAGCAATCAGCCCCAGCATTTT
CASSTGRGSNQPQHF
>TRBV11-2|NA|TRBJ2-3|NA
TGTGCCAGCAGCTTAAGTGGGAGGTTCACAGATACGCAGTATTTT
CASSLSGRFTDTQYF
>TRBV6-5|TRBD1|TRBJ2-2|NA
TGTGCCAGCAAAACAGGGGGGACCGGGGAGCTGTTTTTT
CASKTGGTGELFF
>TRBV7-2|TRBD1|TRBJ2-3|many
TGTGCCAGCAGCTCCCCCGGGACAGTGAGGATTGATACGCAGTATTTT
CASSSPGTVRIDTQYF
>TRBV18|TRBD2|TRBJ2-7|NA
TGTGCCAGCTCACCTACTAGCGGGACAGCAGAGGAGCAGTACTTC
CASSPTSGTAEEQYF
>TRBV6-5|NA|TRBJ1-5|NA
TGTGCCAGCAGCAGCAGCATGATCAATCAGCCCCAGCATTTT
CASSSSMINQPQHF
>TRBV10-3|TRBD1|TRBJ1-6|NA
TGTGCCATCAGCCAACTAATGGGACAGGGGGGTAATTCACCCCTCCACTTT
CAISQLMGQGGNSPLHF
>TRBV28|NA|TRBJ2-1|NA
TGTGCCAGCAGCACCCTCCCTCGGGGTTACAATGAGCAGTTCTTC
CASSTLPRGYNEQFF
>TRBV5-5|TRBD1|TRBJ1-2|NA
TGTGCCAGCTCGACAGGGGCTAACTATGGCTACACCTTC
CASSTGANYGYTF